One sample yielded the 8 T cell receptor beta chains listed below, sequenced in a study of blood T cell repertoires in COVID-19. Only in-frame clones appear in the TCRdb table, and some are missing; sequencing was by immunoSEQ multiplex PCR. This sample has a few hundred thousand clones, with approximately 85% found just once. Input material: PBMCs or T cells enriched from blood (not recorded which). The source of these receptors is a woman in her twenties or thirties who had recovered from COVID-19.

The chain links TRBV6-5 to TRBJ2-3, with a possible D match to TRBD1 (6 bases). CDR1 is MNHEY and CDR2 is SVGAGI in the germline V gene. The V and J ends lost 6 bases and 2 bases respectively, with 12 bases between them. This CDR3 comprises 14 residues. DNA for the CDR3: TGTGCCAGCAGGCCGGACAGATCCACAGATACGCAGTATTTT. This encodes CASRPDRSTDTQYF.

In this sample, this clone turned up once. This rearrangement joins TRBV14 to TRBJ2-2; 10 bases are a match to TRBD1. CDR3 length: 16 residues. V trimming: 3 bases; J trimming: 2 bases; junction bases outside the gene matches: 3. Germline V gene lookup returns CDR1 SGHDN and CDR2 FVKESK. CDR3 coding DNA: TGTGCCAGCAGCCATTGGACAGGGGGAAACACCGGGGAGCTGTTTTTT. This sequence encodes CASSHWTGGNTGELFF.

This chain links TRBV2 with TRBJ1-1; no clear D. Deletions cut 1 base from V and 1 base from J, with 10 bases between. This CDR3 spans 15 amino acids. Germline CDR1 SNHLY, CDR2 FYNNEI. CDR3 sequence: CASSEGGQTNTEAFF. CDR3 DNA: TGTGCCAGCAGTGAAGGTGGGCAGACGAACACTGAAGCTTTCTTT.

The CDR3 sequence is CASSQDPTATNEKLFF. CDR3 nucleotide sequence: TGTGCCAGCAGCCAAGACCCCACGGCAACTAATGAAAAACTGTTTTTT. The V gene is TRBV3-1 (or the pseudogene TRBV3-2), the J gene TRBJ1-4; no clear D gene. The germline V gene encodes CDR1 LGHDT and CDR2 YNNKEL (reference sequence). V was trimmed by 0 bases and J by 0 bases, leaving 8 bases between them. The CDR3 runs to 16 residues.

The chain recombines TRBV7-6 with TRBJ1-1, with D perhaps TRBD1 (6 bases). Trimming left V 2 bases short and J 6 bases short, with 16 bases between. CDR1 is SGHVS, CDR2 FNYEAQ, per germline. The CDR3 extends over 15 amino acids. The CDR3 DNA reads TGTGCCAGCAGCTTATATTCCGGGACACACCCTGAAGCTTTCTTT. Translated: CASSLYSGTHPEAFF.

Notes on this clone: One end of the junction varies from germline; a read error may be responsible. The V and J genes are TRBV4-1 and TRBJ2-2, with 7 bases matching TRBD1. CDR3 length equals 15 residues. Germline CDR1 is MGHRA and CDR2 is YSYEKL. The CDR3 reads CATSKGAWNTGELFF. The DNA for the CDR3 is TGCGCCACCAGCAAGGGGGCATGGAACACCGGGGAGCTGTTTTTT.

J is TRBJ1-3 and V is TRBV14; no clear D. The CDR3 runs 11 residues. The germline V and J ends were trimmed by 1 base and 8 bases, with 3 bases remaining between them. Germline V lookup: CDR1 SGHDN, CDR2 FVKESK. For the CDR3, the DNA is TGTGCCAGCAGCCAAGTAGACACCATATATTTT. Translation gives CASSQVDTIYF.

The table lists this clone with a few counts. The rearrangement joins TRBV19 to TRBJ1-4, with TRBD1 as a possible D gene (6 bases). The V end lost 5 bases, the J end lost 2 bases, and 18 bases lay between the germline ends. Germline V gene lookup returns CDR1 LNHDA and CDR2 SQIVND (reference sequence). This CDR3 spans 17 amino acids. This CDR3 is CASSAQGRNPTNEKLFF. CDR3 in DNA: TGTGCCAGTAGTGCGCAGGGGCGCAATCCCACTAATGAAAAACTGTTTTTT.